One sample yielded the 10 T cell receptor beta chains listed below, sequenced in a study of T cell responses to AZD1222 COVID-19 vaccine. Profiling relied on immunoSEQ multiplex PCR, and the TCRdb table lists in-frame clones only, not all of them. The sample has roughly 70,000 clones, about four fifths seen once. The sample in question was peripheral blood, obtained on day 0 of MenACWY control vaccination. The receptor set was obtained from an adult in good health.

The chain has TRBV19 and TRBJ1-2; D is unresolved. Germline V CDR1 and CDR2: LNHDA, SQIVND (reference sequence). V was cut by 5 bases and J by 6 bases, with 16 bases left in between. This CDR3 is built from 14 residues. For the CDR3, the DNA is TGTGCCAGTAGTCCTAGTACCGCGGTAGATGGCTACACCTTC. It is translated as CASSPSTAVDGYTF.

The chain joins TRBV4-3 to TRBJ1-3; D is uncertain. The V gene's germline CDR1 is LGHNA and CDR2 YSLEER. Trimming took 1 base from V and 2 from J, leaving 9 bases between them. This CDR3 has 15 residues. The DNA for the CDR3 is TGCGCCAGCAGCCAAGGCGCTGCGCCTGGAAACACCATATATTTT. It codes for CASSQGAAPGNTIYF.

This chain joins TRBV5-1 and TRBJ2-7, with D possibly TRBD1 on 6 matching bases. V lost 0 bases and J lost 3, with 16 bases in between. Germline CDR1 SGHRS, CDR2 YFSETQ. CDR3 length: 16 residues. This CDR3 is CASSLARGVNFYEQYF. Written as DNA, the CDR3 is TGCGCCAGCAGCTTGGCCAGGGGCGTAAATTTCTACGAGCAGTACTTC. Complete variable domain (other parts from reference TRBV5-1 and TRBJ2-7): KAGVTQTPRYLIKTRGQQVTLSCSPISGHRSVSWYQQTPGQGLQFLFEYFSETQRNKGNFPGRFSGRQFSNSRSEMNVSTLELGDSALYLCASSLARGVNFYEQYFGPGTRLTVT.

Written as DNA, the CDR3 is TGTGCCAGCAGTTTAGGCACATTCAACACTGAAGCTTTCTTT. Encoded protein: CASSLGTFNTEAFF. The chain uses TRBV27 and TRBJ1-1, with D hard to call. CDR3 length equals 14 residues. Germline-derived CDR1 and CDR2 are MNHEY and SMNVEV (reference sequence). Trimming shortened V by 2 bases and J by 2 bases, and 9 bases separated the two germline ends.

In its sample, this clone was seen once. CDR3 in DNA: TGCGCCAGCAGCCAGGGGGTCGGGAACACCGGGGAGCTGTTTTTT. Its protein is CASSQGVGNTGELFF. The rearrangement links TRBV4-3 to TRBJ2-2; D tentatively reads TRBD1 or TRBD2 (5 bases each). Germline V gene data show CDR1 as LGHNA and CDR2 as YSLEER. V lost 3 bases, J lost 1 base, and 9 bases lay in between. This CDR3 is 15 amino acids long.

The chain uses TRBV4-1 and TRBJ1-1, with TRBD1 matching over 7 bases. The CDR3 is made up of 15 amino acids. Germline assignment: CDR1 MGHRA and CDR2 YSYEKL. With 1 base clipped from V and 5 bases from J, the junction kept 7 bases outside the gene matches. The CDR3 region has the DNA TGCGCCAGCAGCCAAGTGAAGGCAGGGGGGACTGAAGCTTTCTTT. This gives the protein CASSQVKAGGTEAFF.

The chain joins TRBV5-5 to TRBJ1-2; D is perhaps TRBD1 (6 bases). CDR1 and CDR2 from the germline V gene are SGHKS and YYEKEE (reference sequence). Deletions cut 0 bases from V and 7 bases from J, with 16 bases between. The CDR3 length is 15 residues. The CDR3 is CASSLEGHRSTGYTF. For the CDR3, the DNA is TGTGCCAGCAGCTTGGAGGGACACCGCTCAACTGGCTACACCTTC.

The chain links TRBV18 to TRBJ1-6; D possibly corresponds to TRBD1 (6 bases). The germline V and J ends were trimmed by 1 base and 7 bases, with 8 bases remaining between them. The CDR3 runs to 14 residues. Germline V gene lookup returns CDR1 KGHSH and CDR2 LQKENI. The CDR3 coding sequence is TGTGCCAGCTCACCACAGGGGGACAATTCACCCCTCCACTTT. Its protein product is CASSPQGDNSPLHF.

J is TRBJ2-3 and V is TRBV7-8; D is unresolved. The germline CDR1 and CDR2 sequences are SGHVS and FQNEAQ. The V and J ends lost 3 bases and 0 bases respectively, with 10 bases between them. The CDR3 is made up of 15 amino acids. The CDR3: CASSFTQASTDTQYF. The CDR3 DNA reads TGTGCCAGCAGCTTTACCCAGGCTAGCACAGATACGCAGTATTTT.

The gene calls are TRBV6-5 and TRBJ1-5, with 11 bases fitting TRBD1. Germline CDR1 MNHEY, CDR2 SVGAGI. This CDR3 is built from 14 residues. V was pared by 4 bases and J by 5 bases, with 1 base of the junction left unmatched. CDR3 nucleotide sequence: TGTGCCAGCAGTTGGACAGGGGGCGATCAGCCCCAGCATTTT. Translated, it gives CASSWTGGDQPQHF.